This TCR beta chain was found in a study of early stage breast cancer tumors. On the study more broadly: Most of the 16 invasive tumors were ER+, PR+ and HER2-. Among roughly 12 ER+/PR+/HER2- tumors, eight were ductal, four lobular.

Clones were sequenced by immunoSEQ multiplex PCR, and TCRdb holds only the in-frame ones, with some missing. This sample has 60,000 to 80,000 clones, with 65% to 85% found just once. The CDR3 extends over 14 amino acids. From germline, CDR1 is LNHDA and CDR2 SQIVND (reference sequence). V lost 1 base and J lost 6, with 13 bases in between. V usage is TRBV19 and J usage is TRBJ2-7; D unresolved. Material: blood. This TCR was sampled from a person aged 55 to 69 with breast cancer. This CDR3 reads CASSIAAVGPEQYF. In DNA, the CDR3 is TGTGCCAGTAGTATAGCGGCTGTGGGTCCCGAGCAGTACTTC.